One TCR beta chain is described in this entry. These data belong to a study of blood T cell repertoires in COVID-19. Source study methods: Amplification from reference gene primers served as the basis for estimated nucleated cell counts. The method was immunoSEQ multiplex PCR; TCRdb's version includes in-frame clones alone and lacks a portion of them. Clonal size and the V and J genes are those of that table, whereas D and trimming came from the DNA. The repertoire holds over 200,000 clones, with 84% as singletons. Trimming removed 5 bases from V and 7 bases from J; junction bases left unmatched: 13. The CDR3 is 16 amino acids. In germline, CDR1 is KGHSH, CDR2 LQKENI.

The source is a middle-aged man who had recovered from COVID-19. Sequencing input: peripheral blood. The rearrangement links TRBV18 to TRBJ2-2; 7 nucleotides line up with TRBD1. The CDR3 sequence is CASSSSEQGMFGELFF. The CDR3 bases are TGTGCCAGCTCATCATCAGAACAGGGGATGTTCGGGGAGCTGTTTTTT.